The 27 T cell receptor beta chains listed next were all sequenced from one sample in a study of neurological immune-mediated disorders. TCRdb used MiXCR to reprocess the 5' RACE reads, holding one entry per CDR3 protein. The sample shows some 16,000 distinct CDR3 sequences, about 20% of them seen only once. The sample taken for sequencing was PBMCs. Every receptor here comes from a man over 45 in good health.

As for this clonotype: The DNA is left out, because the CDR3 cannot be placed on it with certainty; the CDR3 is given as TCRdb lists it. The chain's CDR3 is CASFYICSASSFRAQETQYF. V gene TRBV12-3 or TRBV12-4 combines with J gene TRBJ2-5; TRBD2, the table's D call, was not compared with the DNA. The CDR3 has 20 amino acids, counting both end residues.

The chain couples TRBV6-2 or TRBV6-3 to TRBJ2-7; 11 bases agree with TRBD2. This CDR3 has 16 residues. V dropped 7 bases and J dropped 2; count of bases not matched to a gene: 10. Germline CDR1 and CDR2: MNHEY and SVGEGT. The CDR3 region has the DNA TGTGCCAGCAAAAGGTGGACTAGCGGGCGTACCTACGAGCAGTACTTC. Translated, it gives CASKRWTSGRTYEQYF.

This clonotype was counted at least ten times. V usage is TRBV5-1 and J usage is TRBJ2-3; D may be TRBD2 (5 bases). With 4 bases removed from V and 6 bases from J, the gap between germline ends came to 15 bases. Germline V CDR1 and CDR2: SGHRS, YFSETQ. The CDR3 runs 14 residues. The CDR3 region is CASSLRALADTQYF. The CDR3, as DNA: TGCGCCAGCAGCCTCCGCGCCTTAGCGGATACGCAGTATTTT.

The DNA for the CDR3 is TGTGCCGGCCAGGATAACAGGGGGGAGCGGTATGGCTACACCTTC. It yields the protein CAGQDNRGERYGYTF. The chain recombines TRBV7-2 with TRBJ1-2, with 8 bases lining up with TRBD1. The germline CDR1 and CDR2 sequences are SGHTA and FQGNSA. The CDR3 loop spans 15 amino acids. V shed 11 bases, J shed 5 bases, and the junction held 16 bases outside the gene matches. The complete variable domain, with remaining parts taken from reference TRBV7-2 and TRBJ1-2, reads GAGVSQSPSNKVTEKGKDVELRCDPISGHTALYWYRQSLGQGLEFLIYFQGNSAPDKSGLPSDRFSAERTGGSVSTLTIQRTQQEDSAVYLCAGQDNRGERYGYTFGSGTRLTVV.

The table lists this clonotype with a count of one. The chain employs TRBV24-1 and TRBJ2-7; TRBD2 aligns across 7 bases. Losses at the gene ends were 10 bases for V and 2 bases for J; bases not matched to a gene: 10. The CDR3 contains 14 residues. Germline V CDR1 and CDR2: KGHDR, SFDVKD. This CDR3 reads CATGSGIPPYEQYF. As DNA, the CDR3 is TGTGCCACAGGGAGCGGGATCCCCCCCTACGAGCAGTACTTC.

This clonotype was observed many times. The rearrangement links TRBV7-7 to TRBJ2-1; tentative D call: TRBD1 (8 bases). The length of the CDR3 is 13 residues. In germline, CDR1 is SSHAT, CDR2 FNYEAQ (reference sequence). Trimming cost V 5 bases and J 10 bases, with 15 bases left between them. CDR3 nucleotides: TGTGCCAGCAGCGCCGACAGGGGAGGGGAGCAGTTCTTC. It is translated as CASSADRGGEQFF.

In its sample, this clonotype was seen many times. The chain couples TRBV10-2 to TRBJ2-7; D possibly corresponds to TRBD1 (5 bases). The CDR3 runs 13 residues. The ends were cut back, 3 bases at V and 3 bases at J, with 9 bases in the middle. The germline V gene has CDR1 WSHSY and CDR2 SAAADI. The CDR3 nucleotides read TGCGCCAGCAGTGATTTCCAGGGCTACGAGCAGTACTTC. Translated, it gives CASSDFQGYEQYF.

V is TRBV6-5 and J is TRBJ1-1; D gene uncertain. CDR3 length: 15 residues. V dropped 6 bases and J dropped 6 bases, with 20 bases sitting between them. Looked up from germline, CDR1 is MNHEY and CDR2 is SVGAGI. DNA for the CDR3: TGTGCCAGCAGCCGAAAAGGGCGTGCTGACCCTGAAGCTTTCTTT. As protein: CASSRKGRADPEAFF.

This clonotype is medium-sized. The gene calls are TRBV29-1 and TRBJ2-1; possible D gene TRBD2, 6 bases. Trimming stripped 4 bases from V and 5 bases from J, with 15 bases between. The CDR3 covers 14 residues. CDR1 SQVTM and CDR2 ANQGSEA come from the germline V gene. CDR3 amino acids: CSVVVAAPDNEQFF. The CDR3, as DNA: TGCAGCGTTGTAGTAGCGGCCCCTGACAATGAGCAGTTCTTC.

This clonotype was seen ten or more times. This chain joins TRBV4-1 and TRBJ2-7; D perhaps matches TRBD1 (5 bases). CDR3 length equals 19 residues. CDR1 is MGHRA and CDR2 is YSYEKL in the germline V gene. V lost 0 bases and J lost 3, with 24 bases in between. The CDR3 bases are TGCGCCAGCAGCCAAGAGAAAAGGGGAACTAAGGAGAAAAGCTACGAGCAGTACTTC. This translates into CASSQEKRGTKEKSYEQYF.

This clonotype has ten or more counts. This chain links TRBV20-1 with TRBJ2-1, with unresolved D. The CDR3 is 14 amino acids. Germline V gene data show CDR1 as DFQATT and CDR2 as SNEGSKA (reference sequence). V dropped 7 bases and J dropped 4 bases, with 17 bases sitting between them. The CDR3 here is CSGAEVLAYNEQFF. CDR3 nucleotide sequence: TGCAGTGGCGCCGAGGTCTTGGCGTACAATGAGCAGTTCTTC.

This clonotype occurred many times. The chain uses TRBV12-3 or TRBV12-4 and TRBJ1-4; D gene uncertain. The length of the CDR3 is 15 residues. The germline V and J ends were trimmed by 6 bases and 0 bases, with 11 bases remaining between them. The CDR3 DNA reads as TGTGCCAGCAGGCTACAGTTTGCAACTAATGAAAAACTGTTTTTT. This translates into CASRLQFATNEKLFF.

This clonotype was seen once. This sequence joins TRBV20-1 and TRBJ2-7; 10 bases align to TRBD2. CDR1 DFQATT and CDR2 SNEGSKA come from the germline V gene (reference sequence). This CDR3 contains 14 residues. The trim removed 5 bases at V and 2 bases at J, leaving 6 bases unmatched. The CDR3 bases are TGCAGTGCTCCCCTAGCGGGAGCGACCTACGAGCAGTACTTC. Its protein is CSAPLAGATYEQYF.

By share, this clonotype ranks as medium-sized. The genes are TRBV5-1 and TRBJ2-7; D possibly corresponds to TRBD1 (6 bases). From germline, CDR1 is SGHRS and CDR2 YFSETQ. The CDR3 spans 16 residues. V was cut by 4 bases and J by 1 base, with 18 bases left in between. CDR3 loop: CASSGLRGRGSYEQYF. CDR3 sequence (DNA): TGCGCCAGCAGCGGCCTCAGGGGAAGGGGATCCTACGAGCAGTACTTC.

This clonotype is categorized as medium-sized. The CDR3 DNA reads as TGCAGTGCTAGAGGGGTTAGCGAAGCCTCCTACGAGCAGTACTTC. Encoded protein: CSARGVSEASYEQYF. This sequence joins TRBV20-1 and TRBJ2-7; possibly TRBD2 for D (5 bases). Trimming shortened V by 1 base and J by 0 bases, and 13 bases separated the two germline ends. The CDR3 consists of 15 residues. Per the germline V gene, CDR1 is DFQATT and CDR2 is SNEGSKA (reference sequence).

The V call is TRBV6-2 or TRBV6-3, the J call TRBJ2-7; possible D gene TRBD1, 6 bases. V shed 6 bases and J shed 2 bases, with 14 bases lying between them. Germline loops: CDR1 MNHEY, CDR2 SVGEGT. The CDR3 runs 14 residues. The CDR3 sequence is CASRPWTAAYEQYF. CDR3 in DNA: TGTGCCAGCAGACCTTGGACAGCCGCCTACGAGCAGTACTTC.

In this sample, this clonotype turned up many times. The CDR3 spells CASSYKSGGTRVYNEQFF. CDR3 nucleotides: TGTGCCAGCAGCTACAAGTCCGGCGGGACTAGGGTCTACAATGAGCAGTTCTTC. The rearrangement uses TRBV28 and TRBJ2-1; 8 nucleotides match TRBD2. In germline, CDR1 is MDHEN, CDR2 SYDVKM. The V gene end was trimmed by 6 bases and the J gene end by 3 bases; junction bases not matched to a gene: 16. The CDR3 extends over 18 amino acids. Looking up the rest from reference TRBV28 and TRBJ2-1 gives the full variable domain: DVKVTQSSRYLVKRTGEKVFLECVQDMDHENMFWYRQDPGLGLRLIYFSYDVKMKEKGDIPEGYSVSREKKERFSLILESASTNQTSMYLCASSYKSGGTRVYNEQFFGPGTRLTVL.

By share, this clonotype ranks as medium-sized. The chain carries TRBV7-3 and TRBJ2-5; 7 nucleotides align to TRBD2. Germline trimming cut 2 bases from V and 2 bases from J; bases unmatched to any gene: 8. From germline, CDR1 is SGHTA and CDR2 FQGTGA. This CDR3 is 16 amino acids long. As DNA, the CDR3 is TGTGCCAGCAGCTTAGGACCTGGCGGGGGACAAGAGACCCAGTACTTC. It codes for CASSLGPGGGQETQYF.

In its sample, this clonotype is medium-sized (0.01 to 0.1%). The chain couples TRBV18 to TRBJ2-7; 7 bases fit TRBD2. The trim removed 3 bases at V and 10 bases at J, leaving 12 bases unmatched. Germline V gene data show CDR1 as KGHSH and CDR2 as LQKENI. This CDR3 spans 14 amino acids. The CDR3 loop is CASSPRDRSGTQYF. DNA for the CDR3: TGTGCCAGCTCACCCAGGGATAGGAGCGGGACTCAGTACTTC.

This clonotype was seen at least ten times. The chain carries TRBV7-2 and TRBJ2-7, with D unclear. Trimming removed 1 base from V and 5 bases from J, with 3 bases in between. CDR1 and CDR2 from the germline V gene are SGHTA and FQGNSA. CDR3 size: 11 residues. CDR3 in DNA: TGTGCCAGCAGCTTAGTTAACGAGCAGTACTTC. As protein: CASSLVNEQYF.

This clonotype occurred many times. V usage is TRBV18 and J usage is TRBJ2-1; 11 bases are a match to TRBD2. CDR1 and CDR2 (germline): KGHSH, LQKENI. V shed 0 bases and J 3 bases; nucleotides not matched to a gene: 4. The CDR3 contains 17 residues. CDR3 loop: CASSPPFLAGGYNEQFF. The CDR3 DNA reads TGTGCCAGCTCACCACCTTTCCTAGCGGGAGGCTACAATGAGCAGTTCTTC. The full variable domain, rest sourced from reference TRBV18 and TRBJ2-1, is NAGVMQNPRHLVRRRGQEARLRCSPMKGHSHVYWYRQLPEEGLKFMVYLQKENIIDESGMPKERFSAEFPKEGPSILRIQQVVRGDSAAYFCASSPPFLAGGYNEQFFGPGTRLTVL.

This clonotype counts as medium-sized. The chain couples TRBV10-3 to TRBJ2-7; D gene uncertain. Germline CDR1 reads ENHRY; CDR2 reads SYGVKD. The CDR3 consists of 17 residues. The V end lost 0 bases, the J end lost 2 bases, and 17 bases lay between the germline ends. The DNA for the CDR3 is TGTGCCATCAGTGAGTCAGTAGGTTTGGGCAGGACCTACGAGCAGTACTTC. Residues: CAISESVGLGRTYEQYF.

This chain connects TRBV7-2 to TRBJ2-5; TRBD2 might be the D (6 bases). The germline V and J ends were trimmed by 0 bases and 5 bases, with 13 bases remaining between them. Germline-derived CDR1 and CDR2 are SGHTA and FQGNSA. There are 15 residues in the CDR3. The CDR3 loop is CASSLAVGGPETQYF. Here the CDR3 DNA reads TGTGCCAGCAGCTTAGCCGTCGGGGGTCCGGAGACCCAGTACTTC. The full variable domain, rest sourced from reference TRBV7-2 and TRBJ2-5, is GAGVSQSPSNKVTEKGKDVELRCDPISGHTALYWYRQSLGQGLEFLIYFQGNSAPDKSGLPSDRFSAERTGGSVSTLTIQRTQQEDSAVYLCASSLAVGGPETQYFGPGTRLLVL.

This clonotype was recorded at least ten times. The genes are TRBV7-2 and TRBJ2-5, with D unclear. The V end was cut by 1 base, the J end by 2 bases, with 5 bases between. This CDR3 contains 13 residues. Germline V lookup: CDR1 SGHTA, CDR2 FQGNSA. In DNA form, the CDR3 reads TGTGCCAGCAGCTTAGTCGGACAAGAGACCCAGTACTTC. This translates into CASSLVGQETQYF. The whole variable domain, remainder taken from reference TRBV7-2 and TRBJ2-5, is GAGVSQSPSNKVTEKGKDVELRCDPISGHTALYWYRQSLGQGLEFLIYFQGNSAPDKSGLPSDRFSAERTGGSVSTLTIQRTQQEDSAVYLCASSLVGQETQYFGPGTRLLVL.

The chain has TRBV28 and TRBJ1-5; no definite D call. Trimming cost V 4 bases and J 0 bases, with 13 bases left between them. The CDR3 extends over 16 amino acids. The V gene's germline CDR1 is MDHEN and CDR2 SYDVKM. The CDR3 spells CASSSEAAVSNQPQHF. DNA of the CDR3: TGTGCCAGCAGTTCCGAAGCAGCAGTTAGCAATCAGCCCCAGCATTTT.

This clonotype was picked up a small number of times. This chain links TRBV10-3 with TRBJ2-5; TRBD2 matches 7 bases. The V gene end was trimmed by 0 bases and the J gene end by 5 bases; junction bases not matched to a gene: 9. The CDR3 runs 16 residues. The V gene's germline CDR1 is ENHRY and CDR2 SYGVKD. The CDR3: CAISESTSAIGETQYF. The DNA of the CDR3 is TGTGCCATCAGTGAGTCTACTAGCGCAATTGGGGAGACCCAGTACTTC.

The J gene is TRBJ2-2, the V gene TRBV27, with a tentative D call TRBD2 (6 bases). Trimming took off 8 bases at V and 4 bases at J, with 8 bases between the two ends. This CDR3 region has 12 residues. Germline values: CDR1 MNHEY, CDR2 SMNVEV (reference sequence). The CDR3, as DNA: TGTGCCAGCGGCGGGATCACCGGGGAGCTGTTTTTT. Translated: CASGGITGELFF.